This is a list of T cell receptor beta chains from one sample in a study of blood T cell repertoires in COVID-19. Method: immunoSEQ multiplex PCR; TCRdb's copy keeps in-frame clones and lacks some. The sample records 380,000 or so clones, 89% being singletons. Sequenced: peripheral blood. These receptors were obtained from a man between 35 and 55 years old with acute or convalescent COVID-19. CDR3s include the opening cysteine and the closing phenylalanine or tryptophan. D genes are given only for firm matches. Clone sizes are given selectively: once, few, many, or a class where the clone is expanded.

>TRBV27|-|TRBJ2-1|13|-
CASSLFRYNEQFF
TGTGCCAGCAGTTTGTTCCGGTACAATGAGCAGTTCTTC
>TRBV3-1/TRBV3-2|-|TRBJ1-1|16|-
CASSRPRGTTNTEAFF
TGTGCCAGCAGCCGCCCAAGGGGCACCACCAACACTGAAGCTTTCTTT
>TRBV28|TRBD1|TRBJ2-7|16|-
CASSLKGQGSSYEQYF
TGTGCCAGCAGTTTAAAGGGACAGGGGTCCTCCTACGAGCAGTACTTC
>TRBV7-8|-|TRBJ2-7|13|-
CASTGHFAYEQYF
TGTGCCAGCACTGGACATTTTGCCTACGAGCAGTACTTC
>TRBV5-8|-|TRBJ1-2|14|-
CASSRRLDRAGYTF
TGTGCCAGCAGCCGCAGACTGGACAGAGCTGGCTACACCTTC
>TRBV30|-|TRBJ2-3|15|-
CAWSVLVDYADTQYF
TGTGCCTGGAGTGTCTTAGTTGATTACGCAGATACGCAGTATTTT
>TRBV10-3|TRBD1|TRBJ1-1|14|-
CAIRGGQGNTEAFF
TGTGCCATCAGGGGGGGACAGGGAAACACTGAAGCTTTCTTT
>TRBV15|TRBD1|TRBJ1-2|16|-
CATSRDPFGTASSYTF
TGTGCCACCAGCAGAGATCCTTTTGGGACAGCTTCAAGCTACACCTTC
>TRBV7-9|TRBD1|TRBJ1-1|15|once
CASSIRQGQDTEAFF
TGTGCCAGCAGCATAAGACAGGGTCAGGACACTGAAGCTTTCTTT
>TRBV9|-|TRBJ1-2|12|once
CASSTGLSGYTF
TGTGCCAGCTCAACAGGGCTTTCTGGCTACACCTTC
>TRBV2|TRBD1|TRBJ2-7|15|few
CASSEEGALVSEQYF
TGTGCCAGCAGTGAAGAGGGGGCCCTAGTGTCCGAGCAGTACTTC
>TRBV3-1/TRBV3-2|TRBD2|TRBJ2-1|17|-
CASSLLPAREFYNEQFF
TGTGCCAGCAGCCTACTTCCCGCGCGGGAGTTCTACAATGAGCAGTTCTTC
>TRBV6-5|TRBD1|TRBJ1-2|15|-
CASGKQGPRGYGYTF
TGTGCCAGCGGGAAACAGGGGCCCAGGGGCTATGGCTACACCTTC
>TRBV5-5|TRBD1|TRBJ2-3|16|once
CASSLTGGNYVDTQYF
TGTGCCAGCAGCTTGACAGGGGGGAATTATGTAGATACGCAGTATTTT
>TRBV5-6|TRBD2|TRBJ2-7|17|-
CASSLRASGGPSYEQYF
TGTGCCAGCAGCTTACGTGCTAGCGGGGGCCCTTCCTACGAGCAGTACTTC
>TRBV7-9|TRBD2|TRBJ2-1|12|-
CASSSLAGEQFF
TGTGCCAGCAGCTCCCTAGCGGGAGAGCAGTTCTTC
>TRBV20-1|TRBD1|TRBJ1-1|11|-
CSATGDLEAFF
TGCAGTGCCACAGGGGACCTTGAAGCTTTCTTT
>TRBV18|TRBD1|TRBJ1-1|15|-
CASSRQGGVGTEAFF
TGTGCCAGCTCACGTCAAGGGGGCGTGGGGACTGAAGCTTTCTTT
>TRBV11-2|-|TRBJ2-3|16|-
CASSYGTPLFTDTQYF
TGTGCCAGCAGCTATGGGACACCTCTCTTCACAGATACGCAGTATTTT
>TRBV28|-|TRBJ1-1|11|-
CASEENTEAFF
TGTGCCAGTGAGGAGAACACTGAAGCTTTCTTT
>TRBV7-3|TRBD2|TRBJ2-1|16|-
CASSLQSGGAVDEQFF
TGTGCCAGCAGCCTACAAAGCGGGGGGGCCGTGGATGAGCAGTTCTTC
>TRBV5-4|TRBD1|TRBJ1-2|15|-
CASSLAGGALDGYTF
TGTGCCAGCAGCTTAGCAGGGGGCGCCTTAGACGGCTACACCTTC
>TRBV4-2|-|TRBJ1-2|16|-
CASSQGRQAPKGGYTF
TGTGCCAGCAGCCAAGGGAGACAGGCCCCGAAGGGTGGCTACACCTTC
>TRBV5-1|TRBD1|TRBJ1-1|15|few
CASSLTRQGDTEAFF
TGCGCCAGCAGCCTAACCCGACAGGGCGACACTGAAGCTTTCTTT
>TRBV28|TRBD1|TRBJ1-2|14|-
CASSTTGDGFGYTF
TGTGCCAGCAGTACGACAGGGGATGGGTTCGGCTACACCTTC
>TRBV20-1|-|TRBJ1-2|15|-
CSASFSQGGNYGYTF
TGCAGTGCTAGTTTTTCCCAGGGAGGTAACTATGGCTACACCTTC
>TRBV2|TRBD1|TRBJ2-2|16|-
CASRPTGGAGTGELFF
TGTGCCAGCAGGCCCACAGGGGGCGCGGGAACCGGGGAGCTGTTTTTT
>TRBV4-2|TRBD1|TRBJ2-6|18|-
CASSKGQAPISGANVLTF
TGTGCCAGCAGCAAGGGACAGGCCCCTATTTCTGGGGCCAACGTCCTGACTTTC